Shown below are 26 T cell receptor beta chains from a single sample sequenced in a study of identical twins. TCRdb re-derived calls from the 5' RACE reads in MiXCR, one entry per CDR3 protein. Of 750,000 to 950,000 distinct CDR3 sequences in the sample, roughly 12% were seen once. In addition, the sample was reused for a study of yellow fever vaccine responses in identical twins.

Sequencing was done on a sample of PBMCs. The receptor set was obtained from a woman between 18 and 29 years old in good health.

V gene TRBV12-5 combines with J gene TRBJ1-5; 7 nucleotides line up with TRBD1. V lost 5 bases, J lost 8 bases, and 6 bases stayed unmatched. CDR1 is LGHNT, CDR2 FRNRAP, per germline. The CDR3 sequence is 13 residues long. DNA for the CDR3: TGTGCTAGTGGTGACTCCGACAGGGAGCCCCAGCATTTT. Residues: CASGDSDREPQHF.

This rearrangement joins TRBV12-3 or TRBV12-4 to TRBJ2-5; 13 bases agree with TRBD2. J gave up 4 bases and V 5 bases, and 10 bases lay outside the gene matches. This CDR3 has 17 amino acids. CDR3 amino acids: CASSQGTSGILGETQYF. In DNA, the CDR3 is TGTGCCAGCAGTCAAGGGACTAGCGGGATTTTGGGAGAGACCCAGTACTTC.

The CDR3 DNA follows: TGTGCCAGCAGTTCACGTTGGACAGATAATAATGAAAAACTGTTTTTT. Translated, it gives CASSSRWTDNNEKLFF. The chain recombines TRBV6-2 or TRBV6-3 with TRBJ1-4, with D perhaps TRBD1 (6 bases). The V end was cut by 4 bases, the J end by 4 bases, with 16 bases between. Per the germline V gene, CDR1 is MNHEY and CDR2 is SVGEGT. This CDR3 has 16 amino acids.

V gene TRBV20-1 combines with J gene TRBJ1-1; maybe TRBD1 (5 bases). The length of the CDR3 is 13 residues. Germline lookup yields CDR1 DFQATT and CDR2 SNEGSKA (reference sequence). Between the trimmed V and J ends, which lost 3 bases and 1 base, there was a span of 9 bases. Here the CDR3 DNA reads TGCAGTGCTAGCCTACAGGCGAACACTGAAGCTTTCTTT. Amino acids: CSASLQANTEAFF.

The chain is built from TRBV7-9 and TRBJ2-7; 8 nucleotides agree with TRBD1. The CDR3 totals 14 residues. V gave up 7 bases and J gave up 6 bases; unmatched junction bases: 11. CDR1 and CDR2 (germline): SEHNR, FQNEAQ (reference sequence). This CDR3 is CASNPGTGTFEQYF. The CDR3 nucleotides read TGTGCCAGCAATCCCGGGACAGGCACCTTCGAGCAGTACTTC.

The DNA for the CDR3 is TGTGCCAGCAGTCCCGGGACTAGCGGGAGGGGCTCGTTCTTC. Protein: CASSPGTSGRGSFF. The chain joins TRBV28 to TRBJ2-1, with TRBD2 matching 16 bases. The CDR3 extends over 14 amino acids. V trimming: 5 bases; J trimming: 15 bases; junction bases outside the gene matches: 7. Germline CDR1 MDHEN, CDR2 SYDVKM.

This chain connects TRBV5-1 to TRBJ2-5, with D possibly TRBD1 on 6 matching bases. The CDR3 sequence is 15 residues long. Trimming removed 3 bases at V and 5 bases at J, with 17 bases between. CDR1 and CDR2 from the germline V gene are SGHRS and YFSETQ. DNA for the CDR3: TGCGCCAGCAGCTCCGGACAGCCCGGGATGGAGACCCAGTACTTC. As protein: CASSSGQPGMETQYF.

The table lists this clonotype with many counts. The chain recombines TRBV7-2 with TRBJ2-1, with 7 bases lining up with TRBD1. Germline loops: CDR1 SGHTA, CDR2 FQGNSA. This CDR3 is 14 amino acids long. The V segment lost 0 bases and the J segment 8 bases; nucleotides outside the gene matches: 4. DNA for the CDR3: TGTGCCAGCAGCTTAGCGGGACAGTTCGATGAGCAGTTCTTC. Residues: CASSLAGQFDEQFF.

V and J are TRBV12-3 or TRBV12-4 and TRBJ2-3, with TRBD2 matching over 12 bases. There are 15 residues in the CDR3. The J segment lost 4 bases and the V segment lost 6 bases, leaving 5 bases of the junction unmatched. The CDR3 DNA follows: TGTGCCAGCAGGACCCTAGCGGGAGGGGCAGATACGCAGTATTTT. Its protein is CASRTLAGGADTQYF.

CDR3 amino acids: CASRRNGQANEQYF. In DNA form, the CDR3 reads TGTGCCAGCCGGCGTAACGGACAGGCAAACGAGCAGTACTTC. The rearrangement uses TRBV27 and TRBJ2-7; the match to TRBD1 covers 7 bases. The V and J ends lost 8 bases and 5 bases, in that order; junction bases with no gene match: 12. CDR1 and CDR2 (germline): MNHEY, SMNVEV (reference sequence). This CDR3 has 14 amino acids.

This clonotype was seen a few times. This clone may be a read error of a much larger clone one base away. This chain links TRBV7-2 with TRBJ1-1; perhaps TRBD1 as D (6 bases). This CDR3 has 11 residues. The V gene's germline CDR1 is SGHTA and CDR2 FQGNSA. CDR3 loop: CARRGNTEAFF. Written as DNA, the CDR3 is TGTGCCCGCAGGGGGAACACTGAAGCTTTCTTT.

This clonotype was recorded a few times. The rearrangement joins TRBV4-2 to TRBJ2-3; the D gene is possibly TRBD2 (5 bases). The germline gives CDR1 LGHNA, CDR2 YNFKEQ. The CDR3 is made up of 16 amino acids. The V and J ends lost 1 base and 5 bases respectively, with 16 bases between them. The CDR3 sequence is CASSQAFGNEGDTQYF. Written as DNA, the CDR3 is TGTGCCAGCAGCCAAGCTTTCGGAAATGAGGGAGATACGCAGTATTTT.

V gene TRBV24-1 combines with J gene TRBJ2-5; 11 nucleotides agree with TRBD1. Germline CDR1 and CDR2: KGHDR and SFDVKD. The V segment lost 5 bases and the J segment 5 bases; nucleotides outside the gene matches: 0. The CDR3 spans 13 residues. The CDR3 region is CATSGTGGETQYF. The DNA of the CDR3 is TGTGCCACCAGTGGGACAGGGGGCGAGACCCAGTACTTC.

The rearrangement links TRBV12-3 or TRBV12-4 to TRBJ2-5; possibly TRBD1 for D (5 bases). The CDR3 spans 13 residues. V was shortened by 6 bases and J by 3 bases, with 11 bases between the two germline ends. CDR3 sequence (DNA): TGTGCCAGCAGCCAAGGACACGAAGAGACCCAGTACTTC. Translating it yields CASSQGHEETQYF.

The V and J genes are TRBV6-6 and TRBJ2-1; 9 nucleotides align to TRBD1. Germline values: CDR1 MNHNY, CDR2 SVGAGI (reference sequence). J gave up 6 bases and V 9 bases, and 6 bases lay outside the gene matches. This CDR3 is built from 13 residues. The CDR3 sequence is CASERDRANEQFF. The CDR3 coding sequence is TGTGCCAGTGAAAGGGACAGGGCCAATGAGCAGTTCTTC.

This clonotype was counted only a few times. This chain uses TRBV6-5 with TRBJ2-3; 8 bases match TRBD2. V lost 2 bases and J lost 0; bases outside the gene matches: 4. This CDR3 region has 16 residues. Germline V gene data show CDR1 as MNHEY and CDR2 as SVGAGI. This CDR3 reads CASSYGLAGSTDTQYF. DNA for the CDR3: TGTGCCAGCAGTTACGGGTTAGCGGGGAGCACAGATACGCAGTATTTT.

This clonotype was seen more than once but under ten times. This rearrangement joins TRBV4-1 to TRBJ2-3; 7 bases align to TRBD2. The germline V gene encodes CDR1 MGHRA and CDR2 YSYEKL. V lost 2 bases and J lost 2; bases outside the gene matches: 7. CDR3 length: 16 residues. CDR3 protein: CASSQLGAGVTDTQYF. The DNA for the CDR3 is TGCGCCAGCAGCCAACTAGGGGCGGGAGTCACAGATACGCAGTATTTT.

This clonotype was observed a handful of times. The chain employs TRBV2 and TRBJ1-1; the D is unclear. V shed 6 bases and J shed 5 bases, with 13 bases lying between them. The CDR3 is made up of 13 amino acids. Germline values: CDR1 SNHLY, CDR2 FYNNEI. The CDR3 loop is CASRLSLETEAFF. The CDR3 DNA follows: TGTGCCAGCAGGCTTAGCTTGGAAACTGAAGCTTTCTTT.

In this sample, this clonotype turned up a few times. The chain recombines TRBV12-3 or TRBV12-4 with TRBJ2-2; 12 bases line up with TRBD1. The CDR3 totals 16 residues. J was trimmed by 6 bases and V by 11 bases; bases with no gene match: 13. The CDR3 protein is CADGGTGGAKAGELFF. The DNA of the CDR3 is TGTGCCGATGGCGGGACAGGGGGCGCAAAGGCCGGGGAGCTGTTTTTT.

The chain joins TRBV13 to TRBJ2-1; 7 bases match TRBD2. Losses at the gene ends were 5 bases for V and 9 bases for J; bases not matched to a gene: 10. CDR1 is PRHDT, CDR2 FYEKMQ, per germline (reference sequence). The CDR3 is 14 residues long. CDR3 coding DNA: TGTGCCAGCAGCCCCCGGCTCGGCGGGAGTGAGCAGTTCTTC. Translating gives CASSPRLGGSEQFF. Full variable domain (remainder filled in from reference TRBV13 and TRBJ2-1): AAGVIQSPRHLIKEKRETATLKCYPIPRHDTVYWYQQGPGQDPQFLISFYEKMQSDKGSIPDRFSAQQFSDYHSELNMSSLELGDSALYFCASSPRLGGSEQFFGPGTRLTVL.

This clonotype was recorded only once. The chain carries TRBV27 and TRBJ2-1, with D unresolved. This CDR3 has 15 residues. Trimming left V 7 bases short and J 2 bases short, with 15 bases between. From germline, CDR1 is MNHEY and CDR2 SMNVEV (reference sequence). This CDR3 reads CASTRSGGTYNEQFF. The CDR3 nucleotides are TGTGCCAGCACCAGATCGGGCGGAACCTACAATGAGCAGTTCTTC.

This clonotype was counted a few times. V usage is TRBV5-1 and J usage is TRBJ2-3, with 7 bases matching TRBD1. V shed 4 bases, J shed 5 bases, and the junction held 13 bases outside the gene matches. The germline gives CDR1 SGHRS, CDR2 YFSETQ. This CDR3 has 16 amino acids. The chain's CDR3 is CASSIQDRKEGDTQYF. CDR3 coding DNA: TGCGCCAGCAGCATACAGGACAGGAAAGAGGGAGATACGCAGTATTTT.

V and J are TRBV2 and TRBJ2-5; maybe TRBD1 (6 bases). The CDR3 consists of 16 residues. Germline V gene sequence: CDR1 SNHLY, CDR2 FYNNEI. Trimming cost V 6 bases and J 0 bases, with 17 bases left between them. As DNA, the CDR3 is TGTGCCAGCAGGGAGGAACAGGGAACGTACCAAGAGACCCAGTACTTC. Its protein product is CASREEQGTYQETQYF.

The J gene is TRBJ2-1, the V gene TRBV28, with 11 bases aligning to TRBD2. J was trimmed by 6 bases and V by 6 bases; bases with no gene match: 10. The CDR3 totals 16 residues. CDR1 is MDHEN and CDR2 is SYDVKM in the germline V gene. The DNA of the CDR3 is TGTGCCAGCAGAGGACTAGCGGGCGCAATTTTCAATGAGCAGTTCTTC. Amino acid sequence: CASRGLAGAIFNEQFF.

This clonotype has only a few counts. V usage is TRBV28 and J usage is TRBJ1-1; a weak D match, TRBD1 (5 bases). CDR3 length equals 12 residues. With 5 bases removed from V and 6 bases from J, the gap between germline ends came to 10 bases. Germline CDR1 is MDHEN and CDR2 is SYDVKM. The CDR3: CASSTTGAEAFF. The CDR3 DNA is TGTGCCAGCAGTACAACGGGGGCTGAAGCTTTCTTT.

The chain is built from TRBV7-8 and TRBJ2-5; the D gene is possibly TRBD2 (5 bases). The germline V gene encodes CDR1 SGHVS and CDR2 FQNEAQ. The V gene lost 8 bases and the J gene lost 4 bases, with 11 bases spanning the gap. This CDR3 comprises 12 residues. CDR3 residues: CASGRDGETQYF. The DNA for the CDR3 is TGTGCCAGCGGACGGGATGGAGAGACCCAGTACTTC.